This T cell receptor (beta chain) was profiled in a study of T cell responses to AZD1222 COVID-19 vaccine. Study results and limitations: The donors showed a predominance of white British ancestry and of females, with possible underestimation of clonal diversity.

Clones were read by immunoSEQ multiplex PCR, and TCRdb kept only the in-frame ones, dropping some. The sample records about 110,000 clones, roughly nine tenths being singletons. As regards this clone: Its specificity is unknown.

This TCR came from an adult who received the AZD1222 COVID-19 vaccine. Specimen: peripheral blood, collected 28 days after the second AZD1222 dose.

The CDR3 region is CASSLQGASSGNTIYF. Here the CDR3 DNA reads TGTGCCAGCAGCTTGCAAGGGGCGAGCTCTGGAAACACCATATATTTT. V usage is TRBV5-6 and J usage is TRBJ1-3; D may be TRBD1 (5 bases). The germline CDR1 and CDR2 sequences are SGHDT and YYEEEE. V lost 1 base and J lost 0, with 11 bases in between. The CDR3 sequence is 16 residues long.